This TCR beta chain was sequenced in a study of OX40 agonist ivuxolimab in advanced cancers. Whole-study context: The drug used for patients, ivuxolimab, was an agonistic anti-OX40 (CD134) antibody.

Whole-study results and caveats: The study observed clonal expansion of CD4+ and CD8+ blood T cells by week 6 at 0.1 to 3.0 mg/kg. Compared with others, partial responders at 0.1-3.0 mg/kg displayed clonal expansion among the lowest.

The junction had 6 bases not matched to a gene; V was cut back by 3 bases and J by 1 base. This CDR3 comprises 15 residues. Germline lookup yields CDR1 SGHDT and CDR2 YYEEEE. As concerns this clone: Antigen: not known.

Clones were sequenced by immunoSEQ multiplex PCR, and TCRdb holds only the in-frame ones, with some missing. The sample has roughly 26,000 clones; about 74% are singletons. The starting material was CD4+ or CD8+ T cells sorted from blood, obtained in a trial of the OX40 agonist ivuxolimab. J is TRBJ2-5 and V is TRBV5-6, with TRBD1 matching over 7 bases. This receptor was identified in an adult with an advanced solid tumor such as melanoma, head and neck, liver or kidney cancer. Here the CDR3 reads CASSSTHRGQETQYF. The CDR3, as DNA: TGTGCCAGCAGCTCAACCCACAGGGGCCAAGAGACCCAGTACTTC.